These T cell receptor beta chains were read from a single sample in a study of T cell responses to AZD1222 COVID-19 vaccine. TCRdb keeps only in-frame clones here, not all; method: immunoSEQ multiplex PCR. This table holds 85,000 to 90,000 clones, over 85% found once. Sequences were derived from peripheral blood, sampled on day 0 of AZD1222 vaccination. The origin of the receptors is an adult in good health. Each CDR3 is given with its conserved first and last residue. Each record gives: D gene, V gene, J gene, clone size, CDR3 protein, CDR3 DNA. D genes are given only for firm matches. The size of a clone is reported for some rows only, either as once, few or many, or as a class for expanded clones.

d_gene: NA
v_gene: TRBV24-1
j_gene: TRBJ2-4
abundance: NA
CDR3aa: CATSAPLRKAKNIQYF
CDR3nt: TGTGCCACCAGTGCTCCCCTCAGGAAAGCCAAAAACATTCAGTACTTC

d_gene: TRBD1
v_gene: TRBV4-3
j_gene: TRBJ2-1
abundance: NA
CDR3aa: CASSPYQGAGEQFF
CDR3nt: TGCGCCAGCAGCCCTTATCAGGGGGCTGGCGAGCAGTTCTTC

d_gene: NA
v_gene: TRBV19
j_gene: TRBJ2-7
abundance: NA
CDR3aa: CASSIDLEGEQYF
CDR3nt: TGTGCCAGTAGTATAGATCTGGAGGGAGAGCAGTACTTC

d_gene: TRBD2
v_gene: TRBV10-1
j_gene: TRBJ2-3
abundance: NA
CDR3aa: CASSESRGGTDTQYF
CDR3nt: TGCGCCAGCAGTGAGAGCCGGGGGGGCACAGATACGCAGTATTTT

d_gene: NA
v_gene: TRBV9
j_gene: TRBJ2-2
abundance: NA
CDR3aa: CASSVLVAGTGELFF
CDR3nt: TGTGCCAGCAGCGTACTAGTGGCTGGGACCGGGGAGCTGTTTTTT

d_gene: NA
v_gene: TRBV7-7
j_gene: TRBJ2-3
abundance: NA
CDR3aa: CASSLGGGVDTQYF
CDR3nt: TGTGCCAGCAGCTTAGGGGGGGGCGTAGATACGCAGTATTTT

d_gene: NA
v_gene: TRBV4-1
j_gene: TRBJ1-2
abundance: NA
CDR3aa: CASSHSGLSGYTF
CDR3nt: TGCGCCAGCAGCCATTCAGGGTTATCCGGCTACACCTTC

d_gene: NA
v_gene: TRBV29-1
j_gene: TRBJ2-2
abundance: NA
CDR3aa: CSATVVSRWTGELFF
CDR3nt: TGCAGCGCCACGGTAGTCAGTCGATGGACCGGGGAGCTGTTTTTT

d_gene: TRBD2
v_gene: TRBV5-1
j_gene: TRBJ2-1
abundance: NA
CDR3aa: CASSIAGGFYNEQFF
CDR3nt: TGCGCCAGTAGCATAGCGGGAGGTTTCTACAATGAGCAGTTCTTC

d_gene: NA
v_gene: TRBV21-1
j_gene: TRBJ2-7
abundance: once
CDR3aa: CASSTGGQGPRRGTYEQYF
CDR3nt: TGTGCCAGCAGCACTGGGGGGCAGGGGCCCCGTCGGGGCACCTACGAGCAGTACTTC

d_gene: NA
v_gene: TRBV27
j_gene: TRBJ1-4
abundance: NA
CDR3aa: CASKDRGFRNEKLFF
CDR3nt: TGTGCCAGCAAAGACCGAGGATTTCGTAATGAAAAACTGTTTTTT

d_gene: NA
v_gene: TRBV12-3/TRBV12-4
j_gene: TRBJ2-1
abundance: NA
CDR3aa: CASSLDGNNEQFF
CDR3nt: TGTGCCAGCAGTTTAGATGGTAACAATGAGCAGTTCTTC

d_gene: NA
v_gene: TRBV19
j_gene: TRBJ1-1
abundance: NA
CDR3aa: CASSKGANTEAFF
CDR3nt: TGTGCCAGTAGTAAGGGAGCGAACACTGAAGCTTTCTTT

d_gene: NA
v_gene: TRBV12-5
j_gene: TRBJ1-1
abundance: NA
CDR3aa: CASGGRHRNTEAFF
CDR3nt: TGTGCTAGTGGGGGGAGACACCGGAACACTGAAGCTTTCTTT

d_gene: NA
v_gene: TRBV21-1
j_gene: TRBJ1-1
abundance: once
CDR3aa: CASSSKTDRTPFRMNGIEAFF
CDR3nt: TGTGCCAGCAGCTCTAAGACGGATCGGACTCCCTTCCGGATGAACGGTATTGAAGCTTTCTTT

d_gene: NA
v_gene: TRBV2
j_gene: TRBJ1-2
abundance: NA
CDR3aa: CASSVGGGYTF
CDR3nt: TGTGCCAGCAGTGTAGGGGGGGGCTACACCTTC

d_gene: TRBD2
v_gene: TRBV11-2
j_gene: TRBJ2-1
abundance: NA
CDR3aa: CASSFGGGRGGFNEQFF
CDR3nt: TGTGCCAGCAGCTTCGGTGGCGGGAGGGGGGGCTTCAATGAGCAGTTCTTC

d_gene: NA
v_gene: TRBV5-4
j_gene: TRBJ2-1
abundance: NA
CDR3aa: CASSHTGSNEQFF
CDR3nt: TGTGCCAGCAGCCACACAGGGTCTAATGAGCAGTTCTTC

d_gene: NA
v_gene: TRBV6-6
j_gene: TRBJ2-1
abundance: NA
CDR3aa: CAGGASSSYNEQFF
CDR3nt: TGTGCCGGGGGTGCCTCCAGCTCCTACAATGAGCAGTTCTTC

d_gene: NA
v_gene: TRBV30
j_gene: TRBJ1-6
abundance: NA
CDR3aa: CACSGGSSYNSPLHF
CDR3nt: TGTGCCTGCAGTGGCGGCAGCTCCTATAATTCACCCCTCCACTTT

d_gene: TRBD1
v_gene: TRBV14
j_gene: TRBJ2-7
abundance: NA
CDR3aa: CASSQEDRGFYEQYF
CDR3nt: TGTGCCAGCAGCCAGGAAGACAGGGGATTTTACGAGCAGTACTTC

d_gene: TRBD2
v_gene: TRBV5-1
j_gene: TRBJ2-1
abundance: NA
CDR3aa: CASSLVPTSGRSYNEQFF
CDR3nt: TGCGCCAGCAGCTTGGTTCCGACTAGCGGGAGGTCCTACAATGAGCAGTTCTTC

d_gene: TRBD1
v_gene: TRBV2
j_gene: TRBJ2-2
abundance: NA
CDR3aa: CASARTGGDTGELFF
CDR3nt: TGTGCCAGCGCGAGGACAGGCGGCGACACCGGGGAGCTGTTTTTT

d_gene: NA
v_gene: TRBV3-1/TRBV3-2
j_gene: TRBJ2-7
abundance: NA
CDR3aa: CASSQTTGTYEQYF
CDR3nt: TGTGCCAGCAGCCAAACCACAGGGACCTACGAGCAGTACTTC

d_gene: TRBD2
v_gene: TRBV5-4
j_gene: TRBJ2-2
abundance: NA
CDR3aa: CASSLGAGPNTGELFF
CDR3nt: TGTGCCAGCAGCTTGGGAGCGGGACCGAACACCGGGGAGCTGTTTTTT

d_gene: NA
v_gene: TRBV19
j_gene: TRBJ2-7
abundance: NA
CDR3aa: CASSSVRTRISYEQYF
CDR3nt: TGTGCCAGTAGTTCAGTCCGGACAAGGATCTCCTACGAGCAGTACTTC

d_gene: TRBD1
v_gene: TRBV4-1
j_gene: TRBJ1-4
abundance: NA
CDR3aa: CASSPVGQVRNEKLFF
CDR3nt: TGCGCCAGCAGCCCCGTCGGACAGGTGAGGAATGAAAAACTGTTTTTT

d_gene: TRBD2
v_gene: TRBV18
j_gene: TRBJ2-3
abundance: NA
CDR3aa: CASSPGLPSDTQYF
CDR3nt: TGTGCCAGCTCACCGGGACTACCATCGGATACGCAGTATTTT

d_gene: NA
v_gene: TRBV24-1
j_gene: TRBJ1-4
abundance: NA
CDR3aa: CATPGRGVCLEEKLFF
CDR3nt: TGTGCCACCCCCGGAAGGGGGGTCTGCCTTGAGGAAAAACTGTTTTTT

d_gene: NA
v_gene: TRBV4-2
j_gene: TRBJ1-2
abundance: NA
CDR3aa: CASSQDVSTPYGYTF
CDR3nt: TGTGCCAGCAGCCAAGATGTTTCGACACCCTATGGCTACACCTTC

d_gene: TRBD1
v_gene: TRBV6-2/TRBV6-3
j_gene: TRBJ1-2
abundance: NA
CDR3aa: CASSYQGAIYGYTF
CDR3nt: TGTGCCAGCAGTTATCAGGGGGCAATATATGGCTACACCTTC

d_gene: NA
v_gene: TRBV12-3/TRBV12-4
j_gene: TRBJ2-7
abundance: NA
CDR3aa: CASRDQAYEQYF
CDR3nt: TGTGCCAGCAGGGACCAAGCCTACGAGCAGTACTTC

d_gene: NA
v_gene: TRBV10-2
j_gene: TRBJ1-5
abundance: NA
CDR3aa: CASSESKGNNQPQHF
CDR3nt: TGCGCCAGCAGTGAGTCGAAGGGGAACAATCAGCCCCAGCATTTT

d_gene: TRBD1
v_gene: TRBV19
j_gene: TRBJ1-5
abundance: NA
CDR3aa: CASTPFGQGDNQPQHF
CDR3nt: TGTGCCAGTACCCCCTTTGGACAGGGTGATAATCAGCCCCAGCATTTT

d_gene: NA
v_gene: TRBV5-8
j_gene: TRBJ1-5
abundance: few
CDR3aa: CASSLEGYSNQPQHF
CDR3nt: TGTGCCAGCAGCTTGGAGGGATATAGCAATCAGCCCCAGCATTTT

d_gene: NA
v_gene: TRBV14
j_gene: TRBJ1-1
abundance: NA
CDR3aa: CASSQDVGRINTEAFF
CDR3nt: TGTGCCAGCAGCCAAGATGTAGGACGGATAAACACTGAAGCTTTCTTT

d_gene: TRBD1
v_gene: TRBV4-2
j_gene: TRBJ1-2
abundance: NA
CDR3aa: CASSPRDSEANYGYTF
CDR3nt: TGTGCCAGCAGCCCCCGGGACAGTGAAGCTAACTATGGCTACACCTTC

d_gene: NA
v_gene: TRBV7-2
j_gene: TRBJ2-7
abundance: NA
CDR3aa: CASSLGHSLRVQYF
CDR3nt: TGTGCCAGCAGCTTAGGACACAGCCTAAGGGTGCAGTACTTC

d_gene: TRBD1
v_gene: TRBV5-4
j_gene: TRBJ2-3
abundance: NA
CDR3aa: CASSTKGQVTDTQYF
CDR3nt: TGTGCCAGCAGCACGAAGGGACAGGTCACCGATACGCAGTATTTT

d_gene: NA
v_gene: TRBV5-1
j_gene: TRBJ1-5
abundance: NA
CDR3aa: CASSLDGYSNQPQHF
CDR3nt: TGCGCCAGCAGCTTGGACGGATATAGCAATCAGCCCCAGCATTTT

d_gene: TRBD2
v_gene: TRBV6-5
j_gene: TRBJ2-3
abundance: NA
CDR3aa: CASSRGDWTDTQYF
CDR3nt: TGTGCCAGCAGTCGGGGGGATTGGACAGATACGCAGTATTTT

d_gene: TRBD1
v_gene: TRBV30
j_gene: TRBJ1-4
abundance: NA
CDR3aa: CAWSVGDRDATNEKLFF
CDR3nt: TGTGCCTGGAGTGTGGGGGACAGAGACGCAACTAATGAAAAACTGTTTTTT

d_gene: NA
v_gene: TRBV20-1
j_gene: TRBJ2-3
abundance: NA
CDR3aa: CSASLVDTQYF
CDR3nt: TGCAGTGCATCCTTAGTAGATACGCAGTATTTT

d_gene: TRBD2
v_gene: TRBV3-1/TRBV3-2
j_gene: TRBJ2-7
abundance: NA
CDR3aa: CASSQEGTSMFPQYF
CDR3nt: TGTGCCAGCAGCCAAGAAGGGACTAGCATGTTTCCGCAGTACTTC

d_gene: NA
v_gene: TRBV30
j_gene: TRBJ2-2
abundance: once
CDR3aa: CAWSVGLGNTGELFF
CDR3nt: TGTGCCTGGAGTGTAGGGTTGGGGAACACCGGGGAGCTGTTTTTT

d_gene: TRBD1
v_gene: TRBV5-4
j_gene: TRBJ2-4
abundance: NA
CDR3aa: CASSRDTTQGMGAKNIQYF
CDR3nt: TGTGCCAGCAGCCGAGATACCACACAGGGGATGGGGGCCAAAAACATTCAGTACTTC

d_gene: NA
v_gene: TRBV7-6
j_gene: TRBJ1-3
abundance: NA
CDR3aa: CASSSNDGTAGNTIYF
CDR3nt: TGTGCCAGCAGCTCAAACGACGGGACGGCTGGAAACACCATATATTTT

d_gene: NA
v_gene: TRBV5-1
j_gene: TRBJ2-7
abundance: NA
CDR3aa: CASSLGGQISYEQYF
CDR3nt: TGCGCCAGCAGCTTGGGAGGTCAGATCTCCTACGAGCAGTACTTC

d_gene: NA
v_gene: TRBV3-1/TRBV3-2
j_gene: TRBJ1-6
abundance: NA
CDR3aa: CASSPRDGDSPLHF
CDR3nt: TGTGCCAGCAGCCCCCGGGACGGAGATTCACCCCTCCACTTT

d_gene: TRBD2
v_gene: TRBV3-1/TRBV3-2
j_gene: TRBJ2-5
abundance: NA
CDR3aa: CAISLWREEGQETQYF
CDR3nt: TGTGCCATCTCCCTGTGGCGGGAGGAAGGCCAAGAGACCCAGTACTTC

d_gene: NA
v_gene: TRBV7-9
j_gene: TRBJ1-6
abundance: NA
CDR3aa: CASSEGGISSPLHF
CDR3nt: TGTGCCAGCAGCGAGGGCGGGATCAGCTCACCCCTCCACTTT

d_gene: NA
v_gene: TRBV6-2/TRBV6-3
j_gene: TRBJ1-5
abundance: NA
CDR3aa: CASSYSGSTWYQPQHF
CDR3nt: TGTGCCAGCAGTTATTCAGGGTCAACTTGGTATCAGCCCCAGCATTTT

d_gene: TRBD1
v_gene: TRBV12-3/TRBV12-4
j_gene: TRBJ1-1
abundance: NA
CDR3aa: CASSLQGDTEAFF
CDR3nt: TGTGCCAGCAGTTTACAGGGGGACACTGAAGCTTTCTTT

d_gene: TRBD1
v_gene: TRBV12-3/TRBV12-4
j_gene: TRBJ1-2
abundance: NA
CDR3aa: CASSWTGGYYTF
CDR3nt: TGTGCCAGCAGTTGGACAGGGGGCTACTACACCTTC